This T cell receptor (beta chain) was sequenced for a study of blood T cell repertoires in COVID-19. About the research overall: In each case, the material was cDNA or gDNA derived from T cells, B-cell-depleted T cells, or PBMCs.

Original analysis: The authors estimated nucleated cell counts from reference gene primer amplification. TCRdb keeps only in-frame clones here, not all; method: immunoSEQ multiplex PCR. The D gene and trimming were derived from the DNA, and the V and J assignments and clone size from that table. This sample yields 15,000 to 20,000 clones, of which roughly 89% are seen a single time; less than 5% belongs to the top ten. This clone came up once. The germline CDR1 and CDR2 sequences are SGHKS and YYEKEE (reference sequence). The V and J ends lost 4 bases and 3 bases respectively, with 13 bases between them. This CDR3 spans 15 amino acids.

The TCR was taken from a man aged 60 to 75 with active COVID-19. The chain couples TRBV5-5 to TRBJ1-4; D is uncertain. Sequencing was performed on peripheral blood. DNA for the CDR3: TGTGCCAGCAGCCTGACGGCGGTAGCTAATGAAAAACTGTTTTTT. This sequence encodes CASSLTAVANEKLFF.